A single sample gave rise to the 8 T cell receptor beta chains below, sequenced in a study of cytomegalovirus exposure and HLA in healthy donors. Use of 60 Vbeta and 13 Jbeta primers characterized the PCR. Some clones are missing from TCRdb's copy, which holds only in-frame ones; the method was immunoSEQ multiplex PCR. The table records roughly 150,000 clones, about 80% of them present only once. Sequencing input: PBMCs. These receptors all come from a woman aged 40 to 55 in good health and CMV-seronegative.

This chain links TRBV28 with TRBJ2-7, with TRBD1 matching 8 bases. The CDR3 extends over 15 amino acids. V shed 3 bases, J shed 4 bases, and the junction held 8 bases outside the gene matches. The germline gives CDR1 MDHEN, CDR2 SYDVKM. CDR3 sequence (DNA): TGTGCCAGCAGTTTGGCGGCAGGGGGCTGGTACGAGCAGTACTTC. Amino acids: CASSLAAGGWYEQYF.

V is TRBV5-4 and J is TRBJ2-2; TRBD1 aligns across 8 bases. The J segment lost 3 bases and the V segment lost 4 bases, leaving 5 bases of the junction unmatched. In germline, CDR1 is SGHNT, CDR2 YYREEE (reference sequence). The CDR3 consists of 15 residues. The DNA of the CDR3 is TGTGCCAGCAGCCTAGGGACAGGATACACCGGGGAGCTGTTTTTT. Amino acids: CASSLGTGYTGELFF.

The V call is TRBV10-3, the J call TRBJ1-2, with TRBD1 identical over 8 bases. The V gene end was trimmed by 3 bases and the J gene end by 8 bases; junction bases not matched to a gene: 26. Germline V gene sequence: CDR1 ENHRY, CDR2 SYGVKD. CDR3 length: 20 residues. The CDR3 DNA reads as TGTGCCATCAGTGACGTCGAAGGGAAGACAGGGGATGTCTTCGGGTGGGGCTACACCTTC. This encodes CAISDVEGKTGDVFGWGYTF.

The chain is built from TRBV6-4 and TRBJ2-6, with a weak D call TRBD2 (5 bases). V was shortened by 2 bases and J by 0 bases, with 8 bases between the two germline ends. This CDR3 has 16 amino acids. In germline, CDR1 is MRHNA, CDR2 SNTAGT. CDR3 coding DNA: TGTGCCAGCAGTGACGGGAGTGGCTCTGGGGCCAACGTCCTGACTTTC. Residues: CASSDGSGSGANVLTF.

To note about this clone: Germline is not matched at one junction end, which may reflect a read error. The chain uses TRBV7-9 and TRBJ2-1; TRBD1 agrees at 8 bases. In germline, CDR1 is SEHNR, CDR2 FQNEAQ (reference sequence). This CDR3 comprises 16 residues. CDR3 residues: CSSSFGRQGSYNEQFF. The CDR3 DNA is TGTTCCAGCAGCTTTGGTCGACAGGGGTCCTACAATGAGCAGTTCTTC.

This sequence joins TRBV7-2 and TRBJ2-1; 8 nucleotides line up with TRBD1. Germline CDR1 SGHTA, CDR2 FQGNSA. V lost 4 bases and J lost 9; bases outside the gene matches: 5. The CDR3 is made up of 13 amino acids. CDR3 in amino acids: CASSSTGVGEQFF. In DNA form, the CDR3 reads TGTGCCAGCAGCTCGACAGGGGTAGGTGAGCAGTTCTTC.

The rearrangement uses TRBV7-2 and TRBJ2-2, with 10 positions matching TRBD1. V lost 5 bases and J lost 3; bases outside the gene matches: 9. The germline gives CDR1 SGHTA, CDR2 FQGNSA. CDR3 size: 17 residues. The CDR3 bases are TGTGCCAGCAGCCTCCCGGGACAGGGGTCCTACACCGGGGAGCTGTTTTTT. Translation: CASSLPGQGSYTGELFF.

Only one count was recorded for this clone. This chain connects TRBV6-1 to TRBJ2-5, with D possibly matching TRBD2 (5 bases). Trimming stripped 6 bases from V and 5 bases from J, with 13 bases between. The CDR3 sequence is 13 residues long. CDR1 MNHNS and CDR2 SASEGT come from the germline V gene. Here the CDR3 reads CASSPEGGETQYF. The CDR3 DNA reads TGTGCCAGCAGCCCCGAGGGTGGGGAGACCCAGTACTTC.